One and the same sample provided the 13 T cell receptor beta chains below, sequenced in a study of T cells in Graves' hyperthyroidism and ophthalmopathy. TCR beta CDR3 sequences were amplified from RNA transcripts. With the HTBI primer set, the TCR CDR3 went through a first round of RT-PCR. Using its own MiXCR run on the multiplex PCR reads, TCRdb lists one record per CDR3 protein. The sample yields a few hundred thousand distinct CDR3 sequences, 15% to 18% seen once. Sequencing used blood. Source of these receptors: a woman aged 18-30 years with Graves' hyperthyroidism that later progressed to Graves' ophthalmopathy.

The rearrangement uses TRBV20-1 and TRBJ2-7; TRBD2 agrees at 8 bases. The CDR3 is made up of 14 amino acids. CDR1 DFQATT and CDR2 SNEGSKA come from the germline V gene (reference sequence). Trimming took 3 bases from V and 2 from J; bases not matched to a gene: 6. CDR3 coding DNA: TGCAGTGCTAGTTCTAGCGGGTTAACCTACGAGCAGTACTTC. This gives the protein CSASSSGLTYEQYF.

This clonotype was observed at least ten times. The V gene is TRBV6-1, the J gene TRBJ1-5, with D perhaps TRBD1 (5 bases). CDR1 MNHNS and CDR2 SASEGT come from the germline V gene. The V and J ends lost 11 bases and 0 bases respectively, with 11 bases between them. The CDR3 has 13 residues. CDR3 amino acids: CAGQGYSNQPQHF. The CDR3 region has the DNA TGTGCCGGCCAGGGATATAGCAATCAGCCCCAGCATTTT.

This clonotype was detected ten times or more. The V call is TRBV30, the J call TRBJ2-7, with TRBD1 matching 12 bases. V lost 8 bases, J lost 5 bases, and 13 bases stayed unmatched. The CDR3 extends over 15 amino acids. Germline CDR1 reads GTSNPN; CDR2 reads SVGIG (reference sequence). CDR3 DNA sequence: TGTGCCGGCGCCCAAGGGACAGGGGGCAGGAACGAGCAGTACTTC. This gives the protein CAGAQGTGGRNEQYF.

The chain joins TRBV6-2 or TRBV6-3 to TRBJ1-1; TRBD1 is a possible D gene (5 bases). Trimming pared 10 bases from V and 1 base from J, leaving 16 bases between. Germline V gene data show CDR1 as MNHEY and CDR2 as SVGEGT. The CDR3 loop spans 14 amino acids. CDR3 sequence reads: CAITAGTGNTEAFF. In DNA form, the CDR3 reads TGTGCCATTACCGCCGGGACCGGGAACACTGAAGCTTTCTTT.

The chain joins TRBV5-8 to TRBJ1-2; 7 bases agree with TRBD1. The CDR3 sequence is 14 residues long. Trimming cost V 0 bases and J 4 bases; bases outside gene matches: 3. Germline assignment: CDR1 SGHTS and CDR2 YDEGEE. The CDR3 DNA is TGTGCCAGCAGCTTGGAGGGGGCAGTCTATGGCTACACCTTC. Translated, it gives CASSLEGAVYGYTF.

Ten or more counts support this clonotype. The CDR3 sequence is CASSLGRYGYTF. In DNA, the CDR3 is TGTGCCAGCAGCCTCGGACGGTATGGCTACACCTTC. The gene calls are TRBV28 and TRBJ1-2, with unresolved D. The V end lost 6 bases, the J end lost 5 bases, and 10 bases lay between the germline ends. CDR3 size: 12 residues. Germline lookup yields CDR1 MDHEN and CDR2 SYDVKM.

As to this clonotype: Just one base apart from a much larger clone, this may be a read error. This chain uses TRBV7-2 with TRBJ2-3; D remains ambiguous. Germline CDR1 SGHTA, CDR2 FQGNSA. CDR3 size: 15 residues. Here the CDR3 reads CAGSPSPADTDTQYF. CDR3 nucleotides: TGTGCCGGCAGCCCATCCCCAGCCGACACAGATACGCAGTATTTT.

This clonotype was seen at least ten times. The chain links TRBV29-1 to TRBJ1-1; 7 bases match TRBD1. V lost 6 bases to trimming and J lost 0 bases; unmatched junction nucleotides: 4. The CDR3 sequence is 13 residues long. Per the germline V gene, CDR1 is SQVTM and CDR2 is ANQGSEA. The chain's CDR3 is CSVGGTVNTEAFF. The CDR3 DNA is TGCAGCGTCGGGGGGACAGTGAACACTGAAGCTTTCTTT.

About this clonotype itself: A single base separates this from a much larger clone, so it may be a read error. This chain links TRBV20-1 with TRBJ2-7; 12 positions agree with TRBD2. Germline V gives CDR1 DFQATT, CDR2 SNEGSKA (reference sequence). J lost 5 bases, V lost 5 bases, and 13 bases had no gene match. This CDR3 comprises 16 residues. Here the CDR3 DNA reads TGCAGTGCTCCCCCTGAGACTAGCGGGGGTTTGGACGAGCAGTACTTC. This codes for CSAPPETSGGLDEQYF.

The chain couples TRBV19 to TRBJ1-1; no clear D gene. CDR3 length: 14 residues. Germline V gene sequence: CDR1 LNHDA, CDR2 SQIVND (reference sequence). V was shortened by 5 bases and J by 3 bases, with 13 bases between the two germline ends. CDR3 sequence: CASSSRARYTEAFF. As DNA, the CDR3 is TGTGCCAGTAGTTCCCGGGCGAGGTACACTGAAGCTTTCTTT.

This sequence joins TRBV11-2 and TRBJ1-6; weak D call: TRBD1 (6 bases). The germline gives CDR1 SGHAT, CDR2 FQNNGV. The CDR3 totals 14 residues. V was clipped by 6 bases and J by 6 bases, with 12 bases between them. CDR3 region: CASRLTGTNSPLHF. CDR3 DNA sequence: TGTGCCAGCAGACTAACAGGGACTAATTCACCCCTCCACTTT.

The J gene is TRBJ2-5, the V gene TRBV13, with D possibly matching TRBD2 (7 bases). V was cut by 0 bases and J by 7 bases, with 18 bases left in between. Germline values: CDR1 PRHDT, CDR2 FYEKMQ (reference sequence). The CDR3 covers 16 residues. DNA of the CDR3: TGTGCCAGCAGCTTAGGCCTGGGGGCGGGAGTGAGGACCCAGTACTTC. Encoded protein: CASSLGLGAGVRTQYF.

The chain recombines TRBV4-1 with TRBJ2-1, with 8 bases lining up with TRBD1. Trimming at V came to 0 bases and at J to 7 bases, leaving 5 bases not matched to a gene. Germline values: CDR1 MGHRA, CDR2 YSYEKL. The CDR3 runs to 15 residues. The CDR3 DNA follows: TGCGCCAGCAGCCAAGAGGGAACAGGGGGAAATGAGCAGTTCTTC. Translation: CASSQEGTGGNEQFF.